This paragraph reports one TCR beta chain. TCRdb's copy holds only in-frame clones and misses some; the assay was immunoSEQ multiplex PCR. The repertoire includes 250,000 or so clones, about 87% of them detected once, and approximately 2.4% sits in the top ten. This sample is part of a study of blood T cell repertoires in COVID-19. Turning to the study itself: Samples representing acute and convalescent COVID-19 were sourced from the United States, Italy and Spain.

CDR1 and CDR2 from the germline V gene are SGHRS and YFSETQ. Trimming cost V 4 bases and J 0 bases; bases outside gene matches: 9. This CDR3 has 20 amino acids. All enrollees were roughly 18 to 89 years old and from about two dozen US areas. J is TRBJ2-6 and V is TRBV5-1, with 14 bases matching TRBD2. Sample: PBMCs or T cells enriched from blood (not recorded which). The TCR sequence derives from a woman under 40 with acute COVID-19. In DNA, the CDR3 is TGCGCCAGCAGCCCGAGCGGACTAGCGGGAGGTTCCTCTGGGGCCAACGTCCTGACTTTC. Translated: CASSPSGLAGGSSGANVLTF.